The next 15 T cell receptor beta chains were all read from a single sample in a study of cytotoxic CD8 clonotypes in ibrutinib-treated CLL. Profiling relied on immunoSEQ multiplex PCR, and the TCRdb table lists in-frame clones only, not all of them. The table lists about 330,000 clones, under 70% of them singletons. The sample in question was PBMCs, obtained after 36 months of ibrutinib treatment. Source of these receptors: a human donor with chronic lymphocytic leukemia.

This clone was observed a single time. The chain uses TRBV2 and TRBJ2-5; D tentatively fits TRBD1 or TRBD2 (6 bases each). There are 18 residues in the CDR3. V was clipped by 3 bases and J by 1 base, with 21 bases between them. From germline, CDR1 is SNHLY and CDR2 FYNNEI. Written as DNA, the CDR3 is TGTGCCAGCAGTGAGGACCTTAGGCTGGGGGGCCCCCAAGAGACCCAGTACTTC. Translating it yields CASSEDLRLGGPQETQYF. The full variable domain, in which reference TRBV2 and TRBJ2-5 provide the parts outside the CDR3, is EPEVTQTPSHQVTQMGQEVILRCVPISNHLYFYWYRQILGQKVEFLVSFYNNEISEKSEIFDDQFSVERPDGSNFTLKIRSTKLEDSAMYFCASSEDLRLGGPQETQYFGPGTRLLVL.

The V gene is TRBV18, the J gene TRBJ2-2; perhaps TRBD1 as D (6 bases). Per germline, CDR1 KGHSH and CDR2 LQKENI. The CDR3 sequence is 13 residues long. V lost 4 bases, J lost 6 bases, and 9 bases lay in between. CDR3 in DNA: TGTGCCAGCTCACTCAGGGGCGCCGGGGAGCTGTTTTTT. It yields the protein CASSLRGAGELFF. Supplemented by reference TRBV18 and TRBJ2-2, the full variable domain reads NAGVMQNPRHLVRRRGQEARLRCSPMKGHSHVYWYRQLPEEGLKFMVYLQKENIIDESGMPKERFSAEFPKEGPSILRIQQVVRGDSAAYFCASSLRGAGELFFGEGSRLTVL.

The genes are TRBV5-1 and TRBJ2-2; D perhaps matches TRBD2 (6 bases). The CDR3 covers 16 residues. Germline values: CDR1 SGHRS, CDR2 YFSETQ. The ends were cut back, 4 bases at V and 2 bases at J, with 15 bases in the middle. The chain's CDR3 is CASSPETRPNTGELFF. The CDR3 DNA sequence: TGCGCCAGCAGCCCCGAGACTAGGCCAAACACCGGGGAGCTGTTTTTT. Combining the CDR3 with reference TRBV5-1 and TRBJ2-2 gives the whole variable domain KAGVTQTPRYLIKTRGQQVTLSCSPISGHRSVSWYQQTPGQGLQFLFEYFSETQRNKGNFPGRFSGRQFSNSRSEMNVSTLELGDSALYLCASSPETRPNTGELFFGEGSRLTVL.

The chain joins TRBV9 to TRBJ2-5; the match to TRBD2 covers 9 bases. V lost 0 bases and J lost 5; bases outside the gene matches: 5. CDR3 length equals 15 residues. Germline CDR1 is SGDLS and CDR2 is YYNGEE. The CDR3: CASSVAPSGKETQYF. The CDR3 DNA is TGTGCCAGCAGCGTAGCGCCTAGCGGGAAGGAGACCCAGTACTTC. Together with reference TRBV9 and TRBJ2-5, the CDR3 gives the full variable domain: DSGVTQTPKHLITATGQRVTLRCSPRSGDLSVYWYQQSLDQGLQFLIQYYNGEERAKGNILERFSAQQFPDLHSELNLSSLELGDSALYFCASSVAPSGKETQYFGPGTRLLVL.

The V and J genes are TRBV9 and TRBJ1-2, with D possibly being TRBD1 (5 bases). The CDR3 sequence is 18 residues long. CDR1 is SGDLS and CDR2 is YYNGEE in the germline V gene. V gave up 3 bases and J gave up 4 bases, with 25 bases separating them. The CDR3 loop reads CASSASLGSNRSPYGYTF. CDR3 DNA: TGTGCCAGCAGCGCCTCTCTTGGGTCGAACAGGTCGCCCTATGGCTACACCTTC.

This sequence joins TRBV27 and TRBJ1-1; D may be TRBD1 (5 bases). Trimming shortened V by 1 base and J by 7 bases, and 10 bases separated the two germline ends. The CDR3 is 13 amino acids. The germline gives CDR1 MNHEY, CDR2 SMNVEV (reference sequence). The CDR3 sequence: CASSLWSGNEAFF. CDR3 nucleotides: TGTGCCAGCAGTTTATGGTCAGGGAATGAAGCTTTCTTT.

V gene TRBV7-3 combines with J gene TRBJ2-1, with TRBD2 matching over 9 bases. Germline lookup yields CDR1 SGHTA and CDR2 FQGTGA. V shed 5 bases and J 9 bases; nucleotides not matched to a gene: 17. The CDR3 is 17 residues long. CDR3 amino acids: CASSPRVAGGSTGEQFF. Written as DNA, the CDR3 is TGTGCCAGCAGCCCCCGAGTCGCGGGAGGGAGTACAGGTGAGCAGTTCTTC.

The gene calls are TRBV18 and TRBJ1-2, with 11 bases that match TRBD1. CDR1 and CDR2 from the germline V gene are KGHSH and LQKENI. The CDR3 is 16 amino acids. With 3 bases clipped from V and 3 bases from J, the junction kept 6 bases outside the gene matches. DNA for the CDR3: TGTGCCAGCTCACCGTCCGGGACAGGGGGTGACTATGGCTACACCTTC. This encodes CASSPSGTGGDYGYTF.

V gene TRBV19 combines with J gene TRBJ2-6, with D uncertain. With 3 bases removed from V and 1 base from J, the gap between germline ends came to 16 bases. The germline V gene has CDR1 LNHDA and CDR2 SQIVND (reference sequence). There are 18 residues in the CDR3. CDR3 bases: TGTGCCAGTAGTATCTATTCCCCGACGGTATCTGGGGCCAACGTCCTGACTTTC. Translated, it gives CASSIYSPTVSGANVLTF.

The chain uses TRBV11-2 and TRBJ1-6; perhaps TRBD1 as D (6 bases). Germline V CDR1 and CDR2: SGHAT, FQNNGV. The CDR3 loop spans 16 amino acids. V shed 0 bases and J shed 8 bases, with 14 bases lying between them. The CDR3 loop is CASSLDDRGKYSPLHF. The CDR3 DNA sequence: TGTGCCAGCAGCTTAGACGATAGGGGGAAATATTCACCCCTCCACTTT.

The gene calls are TRBV4-1 and TRBJ2-7; 8 nucleotides agree with TRBD1. CDR3 size: 15 residues. The germline V gene encodes CDR1 MGHRA and CDR2 YSYEKL. J gave up 7 bases and V 0 bases, and 8 bases lay outside the gene matches. The CDR3 sequence: CASSQEANRGWEQYF. The CDR3 coding sequence is TGCGCCAGCAGCCAAGAGGCAAACAGGGGGTGGGAGCAGTACTTC.

This clone was picked up a small number of times. This chain connects TRBV7-6 to TRBJ1-6, with 7 positions matching TRBD1. Germline lookup yields CDR1 SGHVS and CDR2 FNYEAQ. This CDR3 is 13 amino acids long. V shed 10 bases and J 9 bases; nucleotides not matched to a gene: 9. This CDR3 is CANKTGISSPLHF. The CDR3 nucleotides read TGTGCCAACAAGACAGGGATTTCTTCACCCCTCCACTTT. The complete variable domain, with remaining parts taken from reference TRBV7-6 and TRBJ1-6, reads GAGVSQSPRYKVTKRGQDVALRCDPISGHVSLYWYRQALGQGPEFLTYFNYEAQQDKSGLPNDRFSAERPEGSISTLTIQRTEQRDSAMYRCANKTGISSPLHFGNGTRLTVT.

This clone was seen more than once but under ten times. V and J are TRBV5-6 and TRBJ1-4; 9 nucleotides agree with TRBD1. The CDR3 is made up of 16 amino acids. Germline V CDR1 and CDR2: SGHDT, YYEEEE. With V trimmed by 4 bases and J by 7 bases, 11 bases remained unmatched. CDR3 residues: CASSTSGQGGGEKLFF. The CDR3, as DNA: TGTGCCAGCAGCACATCGGGACAGGGAGGGGGTGAAAAACTGTTTTTT.

This clone has more than one count but fewer than ten. The rearrangement uses TRBV7-9 and TRBJ2-7; D gene ambiguous. Per the germline V gene, CDR1 is SEHNR and CDR2 is FQNEAQ (reference sequence). Trimming shortened V by 5 bases and J by 6 bases, and 8 bases separated the two germline ends. CDR3 size: 11 residues. The CDR3 here is CASSHPGEQYF. In nucleotides, the CDR3 is TGTGCCAGCAGCCATCCGGGCGAGCAGTACTTC.

The chain employs TRBV6-5 and TRBJ2-7; the D gene is possibly TRBD1 (5 bases). The CDR3 totals 10 residues. CDR1 is MNHEY, CDR2 SVGAGI, per germline. V lost 8 bases and J lost 6, with 8 bases in between. This chain's CDR3 is CASPRGEQYF. The CDR3 DNA reads TGTGCCAGCCCAAGGGGCGAGCAGTACTTC.